This record concerns one T cell receptor (beta chain) sequence. Antigen unknown. These data originate in a study of Tregs in tolerant kidney transplant recipients. Sequenced by immunoSEQ multiplex PCR; TCRdb stores in-frame clones only, minus some. The table records some 15,000 clones, about 57% of them present only once. The sequencing sample was made of Tregs from blood cultured with allogeneic cells. This sequence originates from a human donor in good health.

DNA of the CDR3: TGTGCCAGCAGGCAGCGGGGCACCGGGGAGCTGTTTTTT. Its translation: CASRQRGTGELFF. This rearrangement joins TRBV6-1 to TRBJ2-2, with 7 bases lining up with TRBD2. Trimming at V came to 6 bases and at J to 4 bases, leaving 2 bases not matched to a gene. Germline CDR1 and CDR2: MNHNS and SASEGT. This CDR3 contains 13 residues.